This TCR beta chain was recorded in a study of patients and donors after allogeneic stem cell transplantation. This clonotype was seen many times. Trimming took 0 bases from V and 4 from J, leaving 10 bases between them. The CDR3 is 15 residues long. Germline CDR1 is MNHEY and CDR2 is SVGAGI. TCRdb used MiXCR to reprocess the RT-PCR reads, holding one entry per CDR3 protein. The data hold roughly 880,000 distinct CDR3 sequences, with about a sixth observed a single time. The sample comprised blood, either unsorted or a sorted T cell fraction (not recorded which). V and J are TRBV6-5 and TRBJ1-5, with a tentative D call TRBD1 (5 bases). The sequence came from a human donor who was either an allogeneic HSCT recipient or a stem cell or donor lymphocyte infusion donor (not recorded which). It is not recorded whose cells these are; they may come from a transplant donor. The CDR3 DNA reads as TGTGCCAGCAGTTACTCGGGGCAGAATAATCAGCCCCAGCATTTT. Protein sequence: CASSYSGQNNQPQHF.